This TCR beta chain derives from a study of T cell responses to AZD1222 COVID-19 vaccine. V was shortened by 5 bases and J by 7 bases, with 17 bases between the two germline ends. The length of the CDR3 is 14 residues. Germline V gives CDR1 LGHDT, CDR2 YNNKEL (reference sequence). Turning to this clone: Its target is not known.

General study results and limits: Donors, mostly white British, included more females; clonal diversity was possibly underestimated. Per reports, nearly half of all spike-specific TCRs target regions that are unmutated in variants.

The assay was immunoSEQ multiplex PCR, and TCRdb's table has in-frame clones only and misses some. The table includes about 94,000 clones, 90% detected once. This clonotype was obtained from an adult in good health. The sequencing here drew on peripheral blood, taken on day 0 of AZD1222 vaccination. The gene calls are TRBV3-1 (or the pseudogene TRBV3-2) and TRBJ1-1; a possible D gene is TRBD1 (6 bases). In DNA form, the CDR3 reads TGTGCCAGCAGCAGCCGGGGGCGCGAGAATGAAGCTTTCTTT. This encodes CASSSRGRENEAFF.